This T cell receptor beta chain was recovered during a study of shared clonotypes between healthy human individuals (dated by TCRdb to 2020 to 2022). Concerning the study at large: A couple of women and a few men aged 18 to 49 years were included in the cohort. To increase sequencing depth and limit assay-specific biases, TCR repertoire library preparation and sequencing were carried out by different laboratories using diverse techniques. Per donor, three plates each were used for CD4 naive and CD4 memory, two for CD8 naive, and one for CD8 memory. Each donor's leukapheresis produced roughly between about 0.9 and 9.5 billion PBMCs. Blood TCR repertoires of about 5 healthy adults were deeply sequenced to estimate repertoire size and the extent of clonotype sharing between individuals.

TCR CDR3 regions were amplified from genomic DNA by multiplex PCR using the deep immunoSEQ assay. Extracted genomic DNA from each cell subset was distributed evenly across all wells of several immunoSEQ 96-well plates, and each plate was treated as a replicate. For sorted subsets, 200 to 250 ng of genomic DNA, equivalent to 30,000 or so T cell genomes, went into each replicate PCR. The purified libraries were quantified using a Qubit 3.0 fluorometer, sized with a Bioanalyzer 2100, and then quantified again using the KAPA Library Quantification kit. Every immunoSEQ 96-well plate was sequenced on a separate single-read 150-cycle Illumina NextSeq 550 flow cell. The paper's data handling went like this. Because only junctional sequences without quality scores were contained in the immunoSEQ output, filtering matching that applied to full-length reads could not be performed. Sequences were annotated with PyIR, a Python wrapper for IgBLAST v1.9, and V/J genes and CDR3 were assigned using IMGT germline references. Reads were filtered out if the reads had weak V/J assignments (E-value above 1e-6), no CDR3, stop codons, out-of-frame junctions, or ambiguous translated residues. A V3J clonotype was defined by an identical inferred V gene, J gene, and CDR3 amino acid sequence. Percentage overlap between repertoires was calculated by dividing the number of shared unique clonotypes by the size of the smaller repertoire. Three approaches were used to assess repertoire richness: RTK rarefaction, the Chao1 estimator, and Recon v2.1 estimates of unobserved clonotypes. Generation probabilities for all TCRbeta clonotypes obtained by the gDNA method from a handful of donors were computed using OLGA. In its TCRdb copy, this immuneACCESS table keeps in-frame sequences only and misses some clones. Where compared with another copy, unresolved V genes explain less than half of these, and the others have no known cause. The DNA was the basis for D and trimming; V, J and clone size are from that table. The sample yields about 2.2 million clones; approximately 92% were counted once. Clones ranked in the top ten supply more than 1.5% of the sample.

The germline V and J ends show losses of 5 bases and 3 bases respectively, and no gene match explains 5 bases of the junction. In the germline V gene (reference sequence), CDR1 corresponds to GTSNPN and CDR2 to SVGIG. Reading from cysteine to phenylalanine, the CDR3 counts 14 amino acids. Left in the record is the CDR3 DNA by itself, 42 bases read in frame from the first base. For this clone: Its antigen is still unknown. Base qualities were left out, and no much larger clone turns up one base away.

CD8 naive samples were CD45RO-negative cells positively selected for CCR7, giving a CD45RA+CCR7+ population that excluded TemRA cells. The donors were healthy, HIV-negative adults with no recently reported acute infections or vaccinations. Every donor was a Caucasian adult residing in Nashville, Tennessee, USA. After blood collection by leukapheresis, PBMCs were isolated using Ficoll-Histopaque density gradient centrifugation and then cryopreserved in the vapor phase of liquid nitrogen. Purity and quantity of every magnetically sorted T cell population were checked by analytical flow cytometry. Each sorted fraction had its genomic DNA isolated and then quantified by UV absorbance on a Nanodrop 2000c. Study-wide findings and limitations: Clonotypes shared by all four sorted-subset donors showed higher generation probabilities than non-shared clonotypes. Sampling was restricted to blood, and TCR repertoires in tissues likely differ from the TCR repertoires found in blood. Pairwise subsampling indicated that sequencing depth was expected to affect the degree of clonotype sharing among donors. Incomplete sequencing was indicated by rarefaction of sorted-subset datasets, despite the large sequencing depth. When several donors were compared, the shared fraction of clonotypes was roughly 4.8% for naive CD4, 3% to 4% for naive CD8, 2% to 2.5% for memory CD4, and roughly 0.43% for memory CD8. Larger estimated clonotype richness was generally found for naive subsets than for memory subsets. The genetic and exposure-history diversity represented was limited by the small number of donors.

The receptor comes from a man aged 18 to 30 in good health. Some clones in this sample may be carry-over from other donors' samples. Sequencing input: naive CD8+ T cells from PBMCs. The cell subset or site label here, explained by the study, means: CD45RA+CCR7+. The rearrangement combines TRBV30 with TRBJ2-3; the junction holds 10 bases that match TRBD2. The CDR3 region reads CAWGLAETTDTQYF. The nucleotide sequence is TGTGCCTGGGGACTAGCGGAGACGACAGATACGCAGTATTTT.